This record concerns one T cell receptor beta chain sequence. How the authors handled the data: Scientists estimated how many nucleated cells there were by amplifying reference gene primers. Profiled with immunoSEQ multiplex PCR; TCRdb holds only in-frame clones, not every one. From that table come the V and J calls and clone size; the DNA was used to work out D and trimming. The sample lists about 310,000 clones; roughly 87% were seen once. The data belong to a study of blood T cell repertoires in COVID-19. About the research overall: Samples representing acute and convalescent COVID-19 were sourced from the United States, Italy and Spain. T cells, B-cell-depleted T cells, or PBMCs provided the cDNA or gDNA that served as material.

The CDR3 is made up of 13 amino acids. The germline V gene encodes CDR1 MNHEY and CDR2 SVGAGI. With V trimmed by 6 bases and J by 12 bases, 10 bases remained unmatched. The rearrangement links TRBV6-5 to TRBJ1-4, with TRBD1 matching over 7 bases. The sequence came from a man aged 45-65 years with active or convalescent COVID-19. The material sequenced was peripheral blood. The CDR3 sequence is CASSRTGAGELFF. Here the CDR3 DNA reads TGTGCCAGCAGCCGGACAGGAGCCGGGGAACTGTTTTTT.